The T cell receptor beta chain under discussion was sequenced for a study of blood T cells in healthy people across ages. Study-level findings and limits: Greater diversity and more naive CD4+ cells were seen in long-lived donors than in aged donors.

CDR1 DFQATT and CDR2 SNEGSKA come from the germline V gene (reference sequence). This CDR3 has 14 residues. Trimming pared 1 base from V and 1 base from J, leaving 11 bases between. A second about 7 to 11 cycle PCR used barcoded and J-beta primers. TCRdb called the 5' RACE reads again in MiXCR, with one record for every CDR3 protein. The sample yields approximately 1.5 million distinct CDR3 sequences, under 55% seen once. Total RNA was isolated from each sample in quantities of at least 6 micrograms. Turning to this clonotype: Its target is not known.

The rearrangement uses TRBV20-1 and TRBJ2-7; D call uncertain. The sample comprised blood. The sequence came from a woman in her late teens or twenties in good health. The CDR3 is CSARGLQSSYEQYF. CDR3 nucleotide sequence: TGCAGTGCTAGAGGCCTACAGAGTTCCTACGAGCAGTACTTC.